The 30 T cell receptor beta chains below all came from one sample that was sequenced in a study of T cells expressing NK-cell markers. TCRdb reanalyzed the 5' RACE reads, giving one entry per CDR3 protein sequence and no DNA. This sample's table reports roughly 280,000 distinct CDR3 sequences. Sequenced sample: blood T cells: a sorted CD56 or NKG2C T cell subset, CD4+ or CD8+ T cells, or bulk PBMC T cells (not recorded which). The receptors come from a man between 18 and 35 years old in good health.

The V gene is TRBV5-5, the J gene TRBJ2-2; TCRdb gives TRBD2 as the D gene, but with no DNA this cannot be confirmed. The CDR3 loop spans 13 amino acids. CDR1 SGHKS and CDR2 YYEKEE come from the germline V gene (reference sequence). The CDR3 reads CASSGGPPGELFF. Together with reference TRBV5-5 and TRBJ2-2, the CDR3 gives the full variable domain: DAGVTQSPTHLIKTRGQQVTLRCSPISGHKSVSWYQQVLGQGPQFIFQYYEKEERGRGNFPDRFSARQFPNYSSELNVNALLLGDSALYLCASSGGPPGELFFGEGSRLTVL.

The rearrangement joins TRBV18 to TRBJ1-3. The germline V gene has CDR1 KGHSH and CDR2 LQKENI. This CDR3 region has 16 residues. The CDR3 loop is CASSPSSQVSGNTIYF. Drawing the rest from reference TRBV18 and TRBJ1-3, the complete variable domain is NAGVMQNPRHLVRRRGQEARLRCSPMKGHSHVYWYRQLPEEGLKFMVYLQKENIIDESGMPKERFSAEFPKEGPSILRIQQVVRGDSAAYFCASSPSSQVSGNTIYFGEGSWLTVV.

CDR3 region: CASSFGDRVGNEQFF. V and J are TRBV12-3 or TRBV12-4 and TRBJ2-1; without DNA, the TCRdb call of TRBD1 cannot be checked. This CDR3 is 15 amino acids long.

The chain joins TRBV6-1 to TRBJ2-5. This CDR3 has 12 residues. Germline CDR1 is MNHNS and CDR2 is SASEGT. CDR3 sequence reads: CASELYQETQYF.

This chain links TRBV12-3 or TRBV12-4 with TRBJ2-1; TCRdb indicates TRBD2, and absent DNA this call remains unverified. The CDR3 is 19 amino acids. The CDR3 loop reads CASSLALMVTSGSYNEQFF.

The chain has TRBV19 and TRBJ2-1. This CDR3 is built from 13 residues. Germline V gives CDR1 LNHDA, CDR2 SQIVND (reference sequence). CDR3 sequence reads: CASSFRGYNEQFF.

The rearrangement uses TRBV5-1 and TRBJ2-3; as DNA is missing, the TRBD2 call by TCRdb cannot be tested. There are 14 residues in the CDR3. Germline CDR1 SGHRS, CDR2 YFSETQ. This chain's CDR3 is CASSATSASNTQYF.

This chain uses TRBV29-1 with TRBJ2-1. CDR1 is SQVTM and CDR2 is ANQGSEA in the germline V gene. This CDR3 contains 12 residues. The CDR3 reads CSARKNYNEQFF.

This chain uses TRBV2 with TRBJ2-1; absent DNA, TCRdb's TRBD2 call cannot be checked. This CDR3 comprises 17 residues. Germline CDR1 is SNHLY and CDR2 is FYNNEI. CDR3 sequence reads: CASSQRGLAGVDNEQFF.

The chain is built from TRBV7-7 and TRBJ2-1; TCRdb calls TRBD1, which cannot be checked without DNA. This CDR3 spans 14 amino acids. Per germline, CDR1 SSHAT and CDR2 FNYEAQ (reference sequence). The chain's CDR3 is CASSLEAQTNEQFF. Filled out from reference TRBV7-7 and TRBJ2-1, the complete variable domain reads GAGVSQSPRYKVTKRGQDVTLRCDPISSHATLYWYQQALGQGPEFLTYFNYEAQPDKSGLPSDRFSAERPEGSISTLTIQRTEQRDSAMYRCASSLEAQTNEQFFGPGTRLTVL.

The chain has TRBV12-3 or TRBV12-4 and TRBJ2-7; TCRdb's D call, TRBD2, is unchecked because there is no DNA. The CDR3 is 14 residues long. The CDR3: CASSLGGRRLEQYF.

The chain has TRBV24-1 and TRBJ2-2. Looked up from germline, CDR1 is KGHDR and CDR2 is SFDVKD. This CDR3 spans 12 amino acids. CDR3: CATSDSPGELFF.

The chain links TRBV28 to TRBJ2-1; TCRdb's D call of TRBD1 is untestable without DNA. The CDR3 length is 13 residues. Looked up from germline, CDR1 is MDHEN and CDR2 is SYDVKM. CDR3 sequence: CASTGYSYNEQFF.

The genes are TRBV19 and TRBJ2-1; checking the TCRdb D call of TRBD1 is not possible without DNA. The germline CDR1 and CDR2 sequences are LNHDA and SQIVND (reference sequence). CDR3 length equals 17 residues. The CDR3 is CASSIGSGPSSYNEQFF.

V usage is TRBV20-1 and J usage is TRBJ2-1; TCRdb's D gene call, TRBD2, goes unchecked for lack of DNA. CDR3 length: 14 residues. Germline V lookup: CDR1 DFQATT, CDR2 SNEGSKA (reference sequence). The CDR3 loop is CSAYPSSGYNEQFF.

The chain employs TRBV29-1 and TRBJ2-4; TCRdb's D gene call, TRBD2, goes unchecked for lack of DNA. The CDR3 loop spans 14 amino acids. The germline CDR1 and CDR2 sequences are SQVTM and ANQGSEA. The CDR3 loop is CSVQGLAGINIQYF.

This sequence joins TRBV12-3 or TRBV12-4 and TRBJ1-5; TCRdb reports TRBD1, a call that lacks DNA to check it against. There are 15 residues in the CDR3. CDR3: CASSEQGLSNQPQHF.

V gene TRBV20-1 combines with J gene TRBJ2-1. CDR3 length: 14 amino acids. CDR1 is DFQATT and CDR2 is SNEGSKA in the germline V gene (reference sequence). CDR3 amino acids: CSASVSDSYNEQFF.

The V and J genes are TRBV6-1 and TRBJ2-7; TCRdb's D gene call, TRBD1, goes unchecked for lack of DNA. The germline V gene encodes CDR1 MNHNS and CDR2 SASEGT. This CDR3 is built from 13 residues. CDR3 region: CASRTDRVGEQYF.

The V call is TRBV7-2, the J call TRBJ2-5; lacking DNA, the TRBD2 call made by TCRdb goes unchecked. This CDR3 has 14 amino acids. Germline values: CDR1 SGHTA, CDR2 FQGNSA. The CDR3 loop is CASSTMDFQETQYF.

This chain links TRBV5-6 with TRBJ1-5; TCRdb's D call of TRBD1 is untestable without DNA. Germline CDR1 SGHDT, CDR2 YYEEEE. The CDR3 has 13 amino acids. The CDR3 sequence: CASSSAGARAQHF.

The rearrangement links TRBV19 to TRBJ1-1. The CDR3 loop spans 11 amino acids. The germline V gene has CDR1 LNHDA and CDR2 SQIVND (reference sequence). The CDR3: CASLVDTEAFF.

The CDR3 is CASSLREPKNIQYF. V is TRBV27 and J is TRBJ2-4; there is no DNA to check the TCRdb D call of TRBD1. The V gene's germline CDR1 is MNHEY and CDR2 SMNVEV (reference sequence). The CDR3 extends over 14 amino acids.

The chain recombines TRBV24-1 with TRBJ2-1; TCRdb's D call, TRBD1, is unchecked because there is no DNA. This CDR3 comprises 15 residues. The germline gives CDR1 KGHDR, CDR2 SFDVKD. CDR3 amino acids: CATSEMKGANNEQFF.

This chain joins TRBV12-3 or TRBV12-4 and TRBJ1-2; checking the TCRdb D call of TRBD1 is not possible without DNA. CDR3 length equals 12 residues. The CDR3 reads CASSLDRFGYTF.

This chain uses TRBV7-9 with TRBJ2-1; checking the TCRdb D call of TRBD1 is not possible without DNA. CDR1 and CDR2 (germline): SEHNR, FQNEAQ (reference sequence). The CDR3 is 14 amino acids. Here the CDR3 reads CASSIGQASGEQFF.

The chain employs TRBV10-2 and TRBJ2-3; TCRdb selects TRBD2, and the lack of DNA leaves this call unchecked. This CDR3 contains 15 residues. Germline-derived CDR1 and CDR2 are WSHSY and SAAADI. The chain's CDR3 is CASRDHSGSADTQYF.

The V and J genes are TRBV18 and TRBJ2-2; absent DNA, TCRdb's TRBD1 call cannot be checked. Germline CDR1 KGHSH, CDR2 LQKENI. The CDR3 is made up of 14 amino acids. CDR3: CASSPQGNTGELFF.

V and J are TRBV30 and TRBJ1-2; the D gene TCRdb calls, TRBD1, cannot be checked with no DNA. The germline V gene encodes CDR1 GTSNPN and CDR2 SVGIG (reference sequence). The CDR3 is 14 amino acids. The CDR3 sequence is CAWPNHGPRGGYTF.

The chain is built from TRBV20-1 and TRBJ2-7; TCRdb names TRBD2, which stays unverified in the absence of DNA. CDR1 DFQATT and CDR2 SNEGSKA come from the germline V gene (reference sequence). The CDR3 spans 13 residues. The CDR3 loop reads CSARRELGYEQYF.